These 10 T cell receptor beta chains came from one sample sequenced in a study of cytomegalovirus exposure and HLA in healthy donors. It was with 60 Vbeta and 13 Jbeta primers that the PCR ran. The assay was immunoSEQ multiplex PCR, and TCRdb's table has in-frame clones only and misses some. This table holds approximately 150,000 clones, around 84% found once. Sequences were obtained from PBMCs. The receptors originated from a boy younger than 10 in good health and CMV-seronegative.

This clone has just one count. This rearrangement joins TRBV5-1 to TRBJ1-4; 9 nucleotides match TRBD1. V lost 4 bases, J lost 5 bases, and 18 bases stayed unmatched. In germline, CDR1 is SGHRS, CDR2 YFSETQ. This CDR3 is built from 19 residues. The CDR3: CASSPRTGARTFFNEKLFF. CDR3 sequence (DNA): TGCGCCAGCAGCCCGAGGACAGGGGCGAGAACGTTCTTCAATGAAAAACTGTTTTTT.

There are a few counts of this clone. This sequence joins TRBV15 and TRBJ2-5; D is undetermined. Trimming left V 0 bases short and J 5 bases short, with 13 bases between. This CDR3 is built from 15 residues. Germline assignment: CDR1 LNHNV and CDR2 YYDKDF (reference sequence). The CDR3 is CATSREGDSWETQYF. The DNA for the CDR3 is TGTGCCACCAGCAGAGAGGGTGACTCGTGGGAGACCCAGTACTTC.

The chain couples TRBV28 to TRBJ2-1; 11 nucleotides agree with TRBD2. With 5 bases clipped from V and 5 bases from J, the junction kept 20 bases outside the gene matches. The CDR3 totals 20 residues. The germline V gene has CDR1 MDHEN and CDR2 SYDVKM. The CDR3 loop is CASSTKAGTSGGFFDNEQFF. The CDR3 DNA reads TGTGCCAGCAGTACCAAGGCCGGGACTAGCGGAGGATTTTTCGACAATGAGCAGTTCTTC.

The rearrangement joins TRBV18 to TRBJ1-5; TRBD1 matches at 7 bases. Trimming cost V 9 bases and J 2 bases; bases outside gene matches: 4. This CDR3 contains 13 residues. CDR1 KGHSH and CDR2 LQKENI come from the germline V gene. The CDR3, as DNA: TGTGCCAGTACTGACAGGGGCAATCAGCCCCAGCATTTT. It translates to CASTDRGNQPQHF.

The genes are TRBV18 and TRBJ2-2; TRBD1 might be the D (6 bases). This CDR3 contains 15 residues. Germline lookup yields CDR1 KGHSH and CDR2 LQKENI. V lost 3 bases to trimming and J lost 4 bases, with 12 bases between them. The chain's CDR3 is CASSPLQGTTGELFF. As DNA, the CDR3 is TGTGCCAGCTCACCCTTACAGGGAACCACCGGGGAGCTGTTTTTT. The variable domain in full, with the rest retrieved from reference TRBV18 and TRBJ2-2, is NAGVMQNPRHLVRRRGQEARLRCSPMKGHSHVYWYRQLPEEGLKFMVYLQKENIIDESGMPKERFSAEFPKEGPSILRIQQVVRGDSAAYFCASSPLQGTTGELFFGEGSRLTVL.

This chain joins TRBV10-1 and TRBJ2-5; D not certain. Trimming took 6 bases from V and 1 from J, leaving 15 bases between them. The CDR3 length is 15 residues. Germline V CDR1 and CDR2: WNHNN, SYGVQD (reference sequence). The DNA for the CDR3 is TGCGCCAGCAGATGGTATGGGCAGCTCCAAGAGACCCAGTACTTC. Its translation: CASRWYGQLQETQYF.

The chain is built from TRBV18 and TRBJ2-1; 8 positions agree with TRBD2. CDR1 and CDR2 (germline): KGHSH, LQKENI. This CDR3 has 15 amino acids. Trimming took 3 bases from V and 5 from J; bases not matched to a gene: 6. The CDR3 loop is CASSPPGGVNNEQFF. CDR3 in DNA: TGTGCCAGCTCACCGCCGGGAGGGGTTAACAATGAGCAGTTCTTC.

This clone appeared once. This rearrangement joins TRBV5-1 to TRBJ2-3, with TRBD2 matching 8 bases. This CDR3 region has 13 residues. Unmatched junction bases numbered 3, after V lost 3 bases and J lost 6 bases. CDR1 and CDR2 (germline): SGHRS, YFSETQ. The CDR3 coding sequence is TGCGCCAGCAGCTGGCGGGAGGCGGATACGCAGTATTTT. Encoded protein: CASSWREADTQYF.

DNA for the CDR3: TGCAGCGTTGAAGATGATGTCGGGACAGGGTATTACTATGGCTACACCTTC. It specifies CSVEDDVGTGYYYGYTF. The chain recombines TRBV29-1 with TRBJ1-2; 9 bases match TRBD1. CDR1 and CDR2 from the germline V gene are SQVTM and ANQGSEA. The trim removed 0 bases at V and 3 bases at J, leaving 11 bases unmatched. This CDR3 contains 17 residues.

The chain employs TRBV7-9 and TRBJ2-7; tentatively, D is TRBD1 (6 bases). V lost 5 bases to trimming and J lost 0 bases, with 14 bases between them. The CDR3 is made up of 15 amino acids. Germline CDR1 and CDR2: SEHNR and FQNEAQ (reference sequence). The CDR3 sequence is CASSALRGGSYEQYF. In nucleotides, the CDR3 is TGTGCCAGCAGCGCACTCAGAGGGGGCTCCTACGAGCAGTACTTC.